This TCR beta chain was sequenced for a study of cytomegalovirus exposure and HLA in healthy donors. General study results and limits: In a later analysis, the majority of CMV-associated beta chains seemingly showed HLA restriction. The sole available immune exposure information was CMV serostatus.

Germline V CDR1 and CDR2: SEHNR, FQNEAQ (reference sequence). Trimming left V 3 bases short and J 7 bases short, with 13 bases between. This CDR3 comprises 13 residues. Turning to this clone: Its specificity is unknown.

With 60 Vbeta and 13 Jbeta primers, the PCR was carried out. TCRdb keeps only in-frame clones here, not all; method: immunoSEQ multiplex PCR. The sample yields about 130,000 clones, more than 70% seen once. V is TRBV7-9 and J is TRBJ2-7, with a weak D call TRBD2 (6 bases). Specimen: PBMCs. The receptor's source is a man aged 35-49 years in good health and CMV-seronegative. CDR3 nucleotide sequence: TGTGCCAGCAGCTTGGAGGGGTTGCGAGAGCAGTACTTC. It yields the protein CASSLEGLREQYF.